This TCR beta chain was recovered during a study of vaccination and CD4 T cells after COVID-19. On the study more broadly: Post-COVID draws came a median around 100 days after diagnosis (range 35 to 161).

As for treatment: roughly ten-day PBMC culture with coronavirus spike peptide pools or control peptides (ViraFEST assay). With the Oncomine TCR Beta short-read assay, DNA from cultured CD4+ T cells was sequenced. In TCRdb, the PCR reads were re-called with MiXCR into one record per CDR3 protein. This sample has 15,000 to 20,000 distinct CDR3 sequences, with more than 65% found just once. Losses at the gene ends were 5 bases for V and 2 bases for J; bases not matched to a gene: 8. The CDR3 totals 14 residues. The germline gives CDR1 GTSNPN, CDR2 SVGIG (reference sequence). As concerns this clonotype: Its specificity is unknown.

The sequenced material came from CD4+ T cells from blood, cultured in vitro. The chain combines TRBV30 with TRBJ2-7, with TRBD1 identical over 8 bases. This TCR was sampled from a human donor who had recovered from COVID-19. This CDR3 reads CAWRTPGQAYEQYF. The CDR3 region has the DNA TGTGCCTGGCGGACCCCGGGACAGGCCTACGAGCAGTACTTC.